The 28 T cell receptor beta chains reported below all come from one sample, sequenced in a study of cytomegalovirus exposure and HLA in healthy donors. Primers included in the PCR were 60 Vbeta and 13 Jbeta primers. Data came from immunoSEQ multiplex PCR; TCRdb stores just in-frame clones and leaves some out. The sample yields about 160,000 clones, about three quarters seen once. Sequencing used PBMCs. The receptors derive from a female donor in good health and CMV-seronegative.

This clone was seen only a few times. The chain has TRBV19 and TRBJ2-7; 9 nucleotides agree with TRBD1. This CDR3 comprises 15 residues. Per germline, CDR1 LNHDA and CDR2 SQIVND (reference sequence). V was pared by 6 bases and J by 0 bases, with 6 bases of the junction left unmatched. The CDR3 reads CASRTGQGSSYEQYF. In DNA, the CDR3 is TGTGCCAGTAGAACCGGACAGGGGTCCTCCTACGAGCAGTACTTC.

The genes are TRBV18 and TRBJ2-7, with unresolved D. The CDR3 is 14 amino acids. V was trimmed by 2 bases and J by 2 bases, leaving 10 bases between them. CDR1 KGHSH and CDR2 LQKENI come from the germline V gene. The CDR3 DNA follows: TGTGCCAGCTCACCAAACAGCCAGGCCTACGAGCAGTACTTC. Translation gives CASSPNSQAYEQYF.

CDR3 sequence: CASSPVPNTEAFF. Here the CDR3 DNA reads TGCGCCAGCAGCCCCGTCCCGAACACTGAAGCTTTCTTT. The genes are TRBV4-1 and TRBJ1-1, with D unresolved. Trimming took 4 bases from V and 1 from J, leaving 7 bases between them. The CDR3 has 13 amino acids. Germline V gene data show CDR1 as MGHRA and CDR2 as YSYEKL.

Comment on this clone: Other DNA variants within this sample encode the same CDR3. V and J are TRBV6-5 and TRBJ2-7; D not resolved. The germline V gene has CDR1 MNHEY and CDR2 SVGAGI. CDR3 length equals 13 residues. Trimming stripped 2 bases from V and 1 base from J, with 6 bases between. The CDR3 sequence: CASSYRQSYEQYF. The CDR3 coding sequence is TGTGCCAGCAGTTACCGACAATCCTACGAGCAGTACTTC.

This sequence joins TRBV4-2 and TRBJ1-2; no reliable D call. Germline values: CDR1 LGHNA, CDR2 YNFKEQ. Trimming took off 0 bases at V and 6 bases at J, with 26 bases between the two ends. The CDR3 loop spans 19 amino acids. This CDR3 reads CASSQEYVPLGDTAHGYTF. CDR3 coding DNA: TGTGCCAGCAGCCAAGAATATGTGCCCCTCGGAGATACGGCCCATGGCTACACCTTC.

For this clone: At one end the junction does not follow the germline gene, possibly because of a read error. DNA of the CDR3: TGTGTCAGTAGTAAAAGGACAGGGCTCGACGAGCAGTACTTC. Its translation: CVSSKRTGLDEQYF. This rearrangement joins TRBV19 to TRBJ2-7; TRBD1 matches at 8 bases. The CDR3 runs to 14 residues. The germline CDR1 and CDR2 sequences are LNHDA and SQIVND (reference sequence).

The rearrangement joins TRBV9 to TRBJ2-5; the match to TRBD2 covers 7 bases. From germline, CDR1 is SGDLS and CDR2 YYNGEE. Trimming removed 4 bases from V and 5 bases from J; junction bases left unmatched: 8. This CDR3 region has 14 residues. Written as DNA, the CDR3 is TGTGCCAGCAGCCCCCGGCCCGGGGGGGAGACCCAGTACTTC. It codes for CASSPRPGGETQYF.

This sequence joins TRBV29-1 and TRBJ2-7; 12 bases map to TRBD2. Germline CDR1 SQVTM, CDR2 ANQGSEA. Unmatched junction bases numbered 8, after V lost 5 bases and J lost 6 bases. There are 14 residues in the CDR3. The CDR3 here is CSVTRLAGDGEQYF. CDR3 nucleotide sequence: TGCAGCGTTACTAGACTAGCGGGAGACGGCGAGCAGTACTTC.

As regards this clone: Compared with germline, one end of the junction differs, possibly owing to a read error. The V gene is TRBV4-3, the J gene TRBJ2-6; 9 bases map to TRBD2. CDR1 and CDR2 from the germline V gene are LGHNA and YSLEER. This CDR3 contains 16 residues. The CDR3 protein is CASSQEGAGGANGLTF. The CDR3, as DNA: TGCGCCAGCAGCCAAGAGGGGGCGGGGGGGGCCAACGGCCTGACTTTC.

This sequence joins TRBV6-5 and TRBJ1-1; a possible D gene is TRBD1 (5 bases). V lost 6 bases and J 1 base, leaving 9 bases between the germline ends. Per germline, CDR1 MNHEY and CDR2 SVGAGI. There are 13 residues in the CDR3. The CDR3 is CASSSRANTEAFF. In DNA, the CDR3 is TGTGCCAGCAGCTCCAGGGCGAACACTGAAGCTTTCTTT.

The chain couples TRBV12-2 to TRBJ2-4; the D call TRBD2 from the table was never checked on the DNA. TRBV12-2 is labeled a pseudogene. This CDR3 is built from 20 residues. CDR3: CASRLWAPGLATQGRNIQYF. Here the CDR3 DNA reads TGTGCAAGTCGCTTATGGGCCCCGGGACTAGCGACCCAGGGTAGAAACATTCAGTACTTC.

The J gene is TRBJ1-4, the V gene TRBV6-6; a weak D match, TRBD1 (6 bases). This CDR3 comprises 14 residues. CDR1 and CDR2 (germline): MNHNY, SVGAGI (reference sequence). V was shortened by 6 bases and J by 10 bases, with 18 bases between the two germline ends. The DNA for the CDR3 is TGTGCCAGCAGCCCCCCCGGGGGGGCGCGAAAACTGTTTTTT. Translating gives CASSPPGGARKLFF.

The chain carries TRBV28 and TRBJ1-2; D is unclear. The CDR3 runs to 12 residues. V was clipped by 3 bases and J by 2 bases, with 4 bases between them. Germline V lookup: CDR1 MDHEN, CDR2 SYDVKM. The CDR3 DNA reads as TGTGCCAGCAGTTTTAGCAACTATGGCTACACCTTC. This encodes CASSFSNYGYTF.

This clone was counted a few times. The chain uses TRBV4-3 and TRBJ1-3, with TRBD1 matching over 7 bases. Germline V gives CDR1 LGHNA, CDR2 YSLEER. CDR3 length: 17 residues. The ends lost 0 bases at V and 0 bases at J; junction bases unmatched: 5. CDR3 sequence: CASSQERRTGSGNTIYF. The CDR3 coding sequence is TGCGCCAGCAGCCAAGAGAGGCGGACAGGCTCTGGAAACACCATATATTTT.

V gene TRBV5-5 combines with J gene TRBJ2-6; no clear D. Trimming cost V 4 bases and J 4 bases, with 6 bases left between them. CDR3 size: 13 residues. Germline loops: CDR1 SGHKS, CDR2 YYEKEE (reference sequence). CDR3 protein: CASSPLGANVLTF. The CDR3 DNA reads TGTGCCAGCAGCCCTTTAGGGGCCAACGTCCTGACTTTC. Drawing the rest from reference TRBV5-5 and TRBJ2-6, the complete variable domain is DAGVTQSPTHLIKTRGQQVTLRCSPISGHKSVSWYQQVLGQGPQFIFQYYEKEERGRGNFPDRFSARQFPNYSSELNVNALLLGDSALYLCASSPLGANVLTFGAGSRLTVL.

The V call is TRBV15, the J call TRBJ2-5, with TRBD2 matching 10 bases. The CDR3 covers 16 residues. The germline gives CDR1 LNHNV, CDR2 YYDKDF (reference sequence). Trimming cost V 0 bases and J 2 bases; bases outside gene matches: 3. The CDR3 DNA reads TGTGCCACCAGCAGAGACAGCGGGAGGGGGCAAGAGACCCAGTACTTC. Residues: CATSRDSGRGQETQYF. Looking up the rest from reference TRBV15 and TRBJ2-5 gives the full variable domain: DAMVIQNPRYQVTQFGKPVTLSCSQTLNHNVMYWYQQKSSQAPKLLFHYYDKDFNNEADTPDNFQSRRPNTSFCFLDIRSPGLGDTAMYLCATSRDSGRGQETQYFGPGTRLLVL.

The rearrangement links TRBV9 to TRBJ2-7; no definite D call. The ends were cut back, 0 bases at V and 3 bases at J, with 13 bases in the middle. CDR1 SGDLS and CDR2 YYNGEE come from the germline V gene. This CDR3 contains 15 residues. In DNA, the CDR3 is TGTGCCAGCAGCGTAGGGGCACTTACCGACTACGAGCAGTACTTC. Its protein product is CASSVGALTDYEQYF.

This clone was seen once. The chain recombines TRBV28 with TRBJ1-3; unclear D gene. Deletions cut 9 bases from V and 4 bases from J, with 10 bases between. The CDR3 runs 12 residues. Germline V gene lookup returns CDR1 MDHEN and CDR2 SYDVKM. CDR3 nucleotides: TGTGCCAGTCGAAGCGGCGGAAACACCATATATTTT. Translating gives CASRSGGNTIYF.

V is TRBV2 and J is TRBJ1-5; tentative D call: TRBD1 (6 bases). Germline values: CDR1 SNHLY, CDR2 FYNNEI. This CDR3 region has 13 residues. The ends were cut back, 2 bases at V and 6 bases at J, with 8 bases in the middle. CDR3: CASSERGAQPQHF. CDR3 nucleotides: TGTGCCAGCAGTGAACGGGGGGCTCAGCCCCAGCATTTT.

V gene TRBV11-2 combines with J gene TRBJ2-7; tentatively, D is TRBD2 (5 bases). The CDR3 has 13 residues. CDR1 is SGHAT, CDR2 FQNNGV, per germline. V was cut by 2 bases and J by 5 bases, with 10 bases left in between. The DNA for the CDR3 is TGTGCCAGCAGCTTAAGGTCCGGGGACGAGCAGTACTTC. Translated: CASSLRSGDEQYF.

This clone was counted a few times. The rearrangement joins TRBV6-4 to TRBJ1-5, with TRBD1 as a possible D gene (5 bases). V lost 0 bases, J lost 3 bases, and 15 bases lay in between. Germline V lookup: CDR1 MRHNA, CDR2 SNTAGT. The CDR3 spans 17 residues. Written as DNA, the CDR3 is TGTGCCAGCAGTGACTCGAAGGAACAGGCGCCCAATCAGCCCCAGCATTTT. As protein: CASSDSKEQAPNQPQHF.

The J gene is TRBJ2-5, the V gene TRBV9, with TRBD1 as a possible D gene (5 bases). The CDR3 is made up of 15 amino acids. Germline V gives CDR1 SGDLS, CDR2 YYNGEE. V dropped 0 bases and J dropped 1 base, with 10 bases sitting between them. CDR3 protein: CASSVGGAVQETQYF. The CDR3 DNA sequence: TGTGCCAGCAGCGTAGGGGGCGCGGTCCAAGAGACCCAGTACTTC.

The chain joins TRBV4-1 to TRBJ2-7; 9 positions agree with TRBD1. Germline V gives CDR1 MGHRA, CDR2 YSYEKL. The CDR3 contains 16 residues. Trimming removed 0 bases from V and 4 bases from J; junction bases left unmatched: 7. CDR3 residues: CASSQDWEQGAYEQYF. In DNA, the CDR3 is TGCGCCAGCAGCCAAGATTGGGAACAGGGGGCTTACGAGCAGTACTTC.

The V and J genes are TRBV18 and TRBJ2-3; D may be TRBD2 (5 bases). Germline assignment: CDR1 KGHSH and CDR2 LQKENI. The CDR3 spans 16 residues. The V end lost 0 bases, the J end lost 3 bases, and 13 bases lay between the germline ends. CDR3 DNA sequence: TGTGCCAGCTCACCACCGGAACTAGGTAGGACAGATACGCAGTATTTT. Protein: CASSPPELGRTDTQYF.

The J gene is TRBJ1-4, the V gene TRBV4-3, with 8 bases aligning to TRBD1. The trim removed 3 bases at V and 0 bases at J, leaving 6 bases unmatched. The CDR3 covers 17 residues. From germline, CDR1 is LGHNA and CDR2 YSLEER. The DNA for the CDR3 is TGCGCCAGCAGCCAGGCCGGACAGGGCGCAACTAATGAAAAACTGTTTTTT. The encoded protein is CASSQAGQGATNEKLFF.

The chain joins TRBV5-6 to TRBJ1-1; no reliable D call. Trimming pared 1 base from V and 1 base from J, leaving 8 bases between. The CDR3 spans 14 residues. The germline V gene encodes CDR1 SGHDT and CDR2 YYEEEE. The CDR3 bases are TGTGCCAGCAGCTTGTATCGGGGGAACACTGAAGCTTTCTTT. Translated: CASSLYRGNTEAFF.

This chain links TRBV18 with TRBJ2-7, with 9 bases matching TRBD1. Germline CDR1 and CDR2: KGHSH and LQKENI. The CDR3 runs 15 residues. The V segment lost 3 bases and the J segment 4 bases; nucleotides outside the gene matches: 7. The DNA of the CDR3 is TGTGCCAGCTCACCCATGACAGGGGGGGAATACGAGCAGTACTTC. Translation gives CASSPMTGGEYEQYF.

The chain links TRBV11-2 to TRBJ1-2, with D possibly being TRBD1 (5 bases). CDR3 length equals 14 residues. Between the trimmed V and J ends, which lost 3 bases and 4 bases, there was a span of 12 bases. CDR1 and CDR2 from the germline V gene are SGHAT and FQNNGV. For the CDR3, the DNA is TGTGCCAGCAGCTTCGAAAGGGGTGGCTATGGCTACACCTTC. It is translated as CASSFERGGYGYTF.